This passage covers 22 T cell receptor beta chains from one sample sequenced in a study of response to subunit inactivated influenza vaccine. TCRdb re-called the RT-PCR reads through MiXCR, storing one row per CDR3 protein. The table includes around 520,000 distinct CDR3 sequences, 12% detected once. This material consisted of PBMCs from blood, taken on the day of vaccination. The receptors originated from a man in his fifties or sixties who received an inactivated influenza vaccine.

CDR3 in amino acids: CASSHSPAAEQFF. The DNA of the CDR3 is TGTGCCAGCAGCCATAGCCCGGCAGCGGAGCAGTTCTTC. The chain employs TRBV6-4 and TRBJ2-1; D gene unclear. The germline V gene encodes CDR1 MRHNA and CDR2 SNTAGT. Trimming shortened V by 6 bases and J by 10 bases, and 16 bases separated the two germline ends. This CDR3 is 13 amino acids long.

This clonotype was seen at least ten times. The chain couples TRBV28 to TRBJ2-7; TRBD2 aligns across 8 bases. Germline V lookup: CDR1 MDHEN, CDR2 SYDVKM. CDR3 length equals 15 residues. Losses at the gene ends were 7 bases for V and 7 bases for J; bases not matched to a gene: 15. CDR3 bases: TGTGCCAGCAATTACGGGGGGACTAGTTGGGGTGAGCAGTACTTC. It codes for CASNYGGTSWGEQYF.

This rearrangement joins TRBV21-1 to TRBJ1-6; the table's D call, TRBD1, was not checked against the DNA. TRBV21-1 is a pseudogene segment. The length of the CDR3 is 17 residues. CDR3 amino acids: CASSQLLQGELDSPLHF. Written as DNA, the CDR3 is TGTGCCAGCAGCCAACTGCTTCAGGGAGAACTAGATTCACCCCTCCACTTT.

The chain carries TRBV28 and TRBJ2-7; either TRBD1 or TRBD2 may supply D (5 bases each). Between the trimmed V and J ends, which lost 4 bases and 6 bases, there was a span of 22 bases. The CDR3 length is 16 residues. The germline V gene has CDR1 MDHEN and CDR2 SYDVKM. The CDR3 nucleotides are TGTGCCAGCAGTTCCCCGCTGGGGGATGGGTTGGGCGAGCAGTACTTC. Residues: CASSSPLGDGLGEQYF.

This chain joins TRBV9 and TRBJ2-5, with D possibly matching TRBD1 (6 bases). Trimming pared 4 bases from V and 5 bases from J, leaving 12 bases between. Germline V gene lookup returns CDR1 SGDLS and CDR2 YYNGEE. The CDR3 has 13 residues. This CDR3 is CASSWQGPETQYF. The CDR3 DNA reads TGTGCCAGCAGCTGGCAGGGGCCGGAGACCCAGTACTTC. Full variable domain (rest looked up from reference TRBV9 and TRBJ2-5): DSGVTQTPKHLITATGQRVTLRCSPRSGDLSVYWYQQSLDQGLQFLIQYYNGEERAKGNILERFSAQQFPDLHSELNLSSLELGDSALYFCASSWQGPETQYFGPGTRLLVL.

There are many counts of this clonotype. The V call is TRBV14, the J call TRBJ2-7; 11 bases agree with TRBD2. This CDR3 spans 16 amino acids. V was clipped by 5 bases and J by 3 bases; unmatched bases: 9. Looked up from germline, CDR1 is SGHDN and CDR2 is FVKESK. The CDR3: CASSRTPGLAVYEQYF. CDR3 bases: TGTGCCAGCAGCAGAACCCCGGGACTAGCGGTCTACGAGCAGTACTTC.

The rearrangement uses TRBV6-5 and TRBJ2-5; 8 positions match TRBD1. V gave up 2 bases and J gave up 4 bases; unmatched junction bases: 12. The CDR3 spans 17 residues. Germline V gives CDR1 MNHEY, CDR2 SVGAGI. This CDR3 reads CASSYDLMTGVLETQYF. The CDR3 DNA reads TGTGCCAGCAGTTACGACCTTATGACAGGGGTTTTAGAGACCCAGTACTTC.

This clonotype was recorded many times. This rearrangement joins TRBV10-3 to TRBJ2-5, with TRBD1 identical over 9 bases. V shed 6 bases and J 5 bases; nucleotides not matched to a gene: 7. CDR3 length: 14 amino acids. CDR1 is ENHRY, CDR2 SYGVKD, per germline. The CDR3 reads CAISAGQGSETQYF. CDR3 DNA sequence: TGTGCCATCAGCGCGGGACAGGGCTCGGAGACCCAGTACTTC.

This clonotype was seen many times. This chain connects TRBV5-1 to TRBJ2-5, with 13 bases matching TRBD2. The V gene end was trimmed by 5 bases and the J gene end by 4 bases; junction bases not matched to a gene: 2. Germline V CDR1 and CDR2: SGHRS, YFSETQ. CDR3 size: 14 residues. The CDR3 nucleotides are TGCGCCAGCAGATGGACTAGCGGGGGAGAGACCCAGTACTTC. As protein: CASRWTSGGETQYF.

At least ten counts were recorded for this clonotype. The rearrangement links TRBV12-3 or TRBV12-4 to TRBJ2-2; 8 bases map to TRBD1. Trimming removed 6 bases from V and 0 bases from J; junction bases left unmatched: 3. The CDR3 extends over 15 amino acids. The CDR3 sequence: CASRRQGSNTGELFF. Here the CDR3 DNA reads TGTGCCAGCAGGCGACAGGGGTCGAACACCGGGGAGCTGTTTTTT.

V is TRBV2 and J is TRBJ2-2; TRBD2 agrees at 9 bases. The CDR3 totals 15 residues. The V segment lost 7 bases and the J segment 6 bases; nucleotides outside the gene matches: 9. CDR1 and CDR2 (germline): SNHLY, FYNNEI. CDR3 DNA: TGTGCCAGCATCGTTGGCGGGGGGGCCTCCGGGGAGCTGTTTTTT. This encodes CASIVGGGASGELFF.

This clonotype has only a few counts. The rearrangement links TRBV7-9 to TRBJ2-3, with D possibly TRBD1 on 6 matching bases. Looked up from germline, CDR1 is SEHNR and CDR2 is FQNEAQ (reference sequence). V was shortened by 1 base and J by 6 bases, with 14 bases between the two germline ends. The CDR3 loop spans 15 amino acids. CDR3 nucleotide sequence: TGTGCCAGCAGCTTAGACAGGGTAACAACGGATACGCAGTATTTT. Residues: CASSLDRVTTDTQYF.

V usage is TRBV11-2 and J usage is TRBJ2-3; D is ambiguous. Trimming removed 5 bases from V and 6 bases from J, with 9 bases in between. Germline V gene lookup returns CDR1 SGHAT and CDR2 FQNNGV. The CDR3 covers 12 residues. The chain's CDR3 is CASSRVGDTQYF. CDR3 sequence (DNA): TGTGCCAGCAGCCGGGTCGGGGATACGCAGTATTTT.

This clonotype turned up a few times. The chain combines TRBV12-3 or TRBV12-4 with TRBJ2-5; D call uncertain. With 3 bases removed from V and 3 bases from J, the gap between germline ends came to 11 bases. This CDR3 is built from 14 residues. CDR3 protein: CASSFVGREETQYF. CDR3 coding DNA: TGTGCCAGCAGTTTCGTGGGTCGGGAAGAGACCCAGTACTTC.

This clonotype was recorded a few times. The chain combines TRBV11-2 with TRBJ2-1; D is perhaps TRBD1 (5 bases). Per the germline V gene, CDR1 is SGHAT and CDR2 is FQNNGV. Trimming stripped 5 bases from V and 9 bases from J, with 14 bases between. The length of the CDR3 is 13 residues. For the CDR3, the DNA is TGTGCCAGCAGCAGAACGAGTCAGGGTGAGCAGTTCTTC. Translating it yields CASSRTSQGEQFF.

This clonotype was picked up a small number of times. The rearrangement links TRBV9 to TRBJ2-1, with TRBD1 identical over 7 bases. This CDR3 has 14 amino acids. J was trimmed by 6 bases and V by 3 bases; bases with no gene match: 6. The germline V gene has CDR1 SGDLS and CDR2 YYNGEE. CDR3 sequence (DNA): TGTGCCAGCAGCGGGGGACAGTCACCCAATGAGCAGTTCTTC. This codes for CASSGGQSPNEQFF.

In its sample, this clonotype was seen a few times. This rearrangement joins TRBV9 to TRBJ2-3, with 9 bases lining up with TRBD2. Trimming removed 0 bases from V and 4 bases from J; junction bases left unmatched: 12. The germline gives CDR1 SGDLS, CDR2 YYNGEE. The CDR3 totals 18 residues. The CDR3 loop reads CASSVAIGPRGGSDTQYF. CDR3 sequence (DNA): TGTGCCAGCAGCGTAGCTATCGGTCCGCGGGGGGGGTCAGATACGCAGTATTTT.

This chain uses TRBV12-3 or TRBV12-4 with TRBJ1-1; TRBD1 might be the D (5 bases). V lost 3 bases, J lost 3 bases, and 11 bases lay in between. The CDR3 has 14 amino acids. This CDR3 reads CASSLQGSYTEAFF. CDR3 nucleotide sequence: TGTGCCAGCAGTTTGCAGGGAAGTTACACTGAAGCTTTCTTT.

This clonotype was picked up many times. The chain recombines TRBV10-3 with TRBJ2-1; 7 bases line up with TRBD1. The germline gives CDR1 ENHRY, CDR2 SYGVKD. With V trimmed by 3 bases and J by 2 bases, 4 bases remained unmatched. CDR3 size: 15 residues. DNA for the CDR3: TGTGCCATCAGTGACCGACAGGGAACCTACAATGAGCAGTTCTTC. This codes for CAISDRQGTYNEQFF.

To note about this clonotype: It may be a read error: a sequence one base away is much more abundant. The chain links TRBV7-2 to TRBJ2-1, with 7 bases fitting TRBD2. The CDR3 loop spans 16 amino acids. CDR1 is SGHTA and CDR2 is FQGNSA in the germline V gene. The CDR3 DNA follows: TGTGCCAGCAGCTTAGGTGCGGGGGAATCCTACAGTGAGCAGTTCTTC. It codes for CASSLGAGESYSEQFF.

The chain has TRBV7-9 and TRBJ2-1; 9 bases align to TRBD1. The CDR3 totals 15 residues. CDR1 and CDR2 (germline): SEHNR, FQNEAQ (reference sequence). V dropped 1 base and J dropped 8; count of bases not matched to a gene: 6. This CDR3 reads CASSLEGQGEDEQFF. CDR3 nucleotides: TGTGCCAGCAGCTTAGAGGGACAGGGTGAGGATGAGCAGTTCTTC. Using reference TRBV7-9 and TRBJ2-1 for the parts outside the CDR3, the full variable domain is DTGVSQNPRHKITKRGQNVTFRCDPISEHNRLYWYRQTLGQGPEFLTYFQNEAQLEKSRLLSDRFSAERPKGSFSTLEIQRTEQGDSAMYLCASSLEGQGEDEQFFGPGTRLTVL.

The chain combines TRBV28 with TRBJ1-4; 8 bases are shared with TRBD1. Germline-derived CDR1 and CDR2 are MDHEN and SYDVKM. Losses at the gene ends were 5 bases for V and 6 bases for J; bases not matched to a gene: 5. The CDR3 extends over 14 amino acids. The DNA for the CDR3 is TGTGCCAGCAGTGTAACAGGGGGGGATGAAAAACTGTTTTTT. This sequence encodes CASSVTGGDEKLFF.